The 32 T cell receptor beta chains below come from one sample, sequenced in a study of CD8 T cells in ankylosing spondylitis. TCRdb itself ran the 5' RACE reads through MiXCR, one entry per CDR3 protein. The sample holds about 260,000 distinct CDR3 sequences, approximately 20% seen once. The sequencing input was blood, either unsorted or a sorted T cell fraction (not recorded which). These receptors were obtained from a male donor with ankylosing spondylitis or in good health (not recorded which).

The rearrangement joins TRBV13 to TRBJ2-7; 9 bases line up with TRBD1. V shed 5 bases, J shed 6 bases, and the junction held 2 bases outside the gene matches. Germline assignment: CDR1 PRHDT and CDR2 FYEKMQ (reference sequence). The CDR3 loop spans 12 amino acids. CDR3 sequence reads: CASSRQGVEQYV. CDR3 sequence (DNA): TGTGCCAGCAGCCGACAGGGGGTCGAGCAGTACGTC.

The rearrangement links TRBV20-1 to TRBJ2-1; no definite D call. The germline V gene encodes CDR1 DFQATT and CDR2 SNEGSKA (reference sequence). This CDR3 comprises 14 residues. The V gene lost 4 bases and the J gene lost 4 bases, with 14 bases spanning the gap. This CDR3 reads CSAIGKGRYNEQFF. The CDR3 DNA reads TGCAGTGCTATCGGAAAGGGCCGGTACAATGAGCAGTTCTTC.

This clonotype was observed a handful of times. The chain links TRBV5-1 to TRBJ2-2; TRBD2 aligns across 9 bases. In germline, CDR1 is SGHRS, CDR2 YFSETQ. This CDR3 region has 19 residues. The J segment lost 0 bases and the V segment lost 0 bases, leaving 9 bases of the junction unmatched. The CDR3 nucleotides read TGCGCCAGCAGCTTGGCGGTAGCGGGGGCTTTCTCGAACACCGGGGAGCTGTTTTTT. Protein product: CASSLAVAGAFSNTGELFF.

This clonotype has ten or more counts. The rearrangement uses TRBV5-1 and TRBJ1-1; TRBD1 aligns across 10 bases. The CDR3 covers 16 residues. Germline V CDR1 and CDR2: SGHRS, YFSETQ. V was clipped by 4 bases and J by 0 bases; unmatched bases: 6. CDR3 coding DNA: TGCGCCAGCAGCACTGACAGGGGGCGGTTGAACACTGAAGCTTTCTTT. Translation gives CASSTDRGRLNTEAFF.

This clonotype was detected only a few times. The rearrangement links TRBV7-3 to TRBJ2-5; 8 nucleotides agree with TRBD1. Germline V gene sequence: CDR1 SGHTA, CDR2 FQGTGA. The CDR3 sequence is 13 residues long. V dropped 5 bases and J dropped 4; count of bases not matched to a gene: 3. Here the CDR3 reads CASSVDRGETQYF. The CDR3 nucleotides read TGTGCCAGCAGCGTAGACAGGGGAGAGACCCAGTACTTC. The whole variable domain, remainder taken from reference TRBV7-3 and TRBJ2-5, is GAGVSQTPSNKVTEKGKYVELRCDPISGHTALYWYRQSLGQGPEFLIYFQGTGAADDSGLPNDRFFAVRPEGSVSTLKIQRTERGDSAVYLCASSVDRGETQYFGPGTRLLVL.

Comments on this clonotype: A much larger clone lies one base from this, so it may be a read error. The genes are TRBV12-3 or TRBV12-4 and TRBJ2-2; 11 nucleotides match TRBD1. Trimming at V came to 2 bases and at J to 7 bases, leaving 12 bases not matched to a gene. The CDR3 sequence is 18 residues long. The CDR3 sequence is CASSLRQDGQGAGGELFF. The CDR3 DNA sequence: TGTGCCAGCAGTTTACGTCAGGACGGACAGGGGGCCGGCGGGGAGCTGTTTTTT.

The V and J genes are TRBV20-1 and TRBJ1-2; D is unclear. The CDR3 spans 13 residues. Trimming took off 2 bases at V and 4 bases at J, with 11 bases between the two ends. Germline lookup yields CDR1 DFQATT and CDR2 SNEGSKA (reference sequence). This CDR3 reads CSARTGLTYGYTF. The CDR3 DNA sequence: TGCAGTGCTAGAACTGGCCTCACCTATGGCTACACCTTC.

This clonotype was seen only a few times. This chain joins TRBV30 and TRBJ1-2; D unresolved. The CDR3 spans 14 residues. The V and J ends lost 0 bases and 4 bases respectively, with 12 bases between them. Germline V gene data show CDR1 as GTSNPN and CDR2 as SVGIG (reference sequence). This chain's CDR3 is CAWSVREGSYGYTF. The CDR3 coding sequence is TGTGCCTGGAGTGTACGTGAAGGCTCCTATGGCTACACCTTC. Together with reference TRBV30 and TRBJ1-2, the CDR3 gives the full variable domain: SQTIHQWPATLVQPVGSPLSLECTVEGTSNPNLYWYRQAAGRGLQLLFYSVGIGQISSEVPQNLSASRPQDRQFILSSKKLLLSDSGFYLCAWSVREGSYGYTFGSGTRLTVV.

This clonotype occurred many times. J is TRBJ2-3 and V is TRBV5-1, with 7 bases identical to TRBD2. Germline values: CDR1 SGHRS, CDR2 YFSETQ. The CDR3 is 14 residues long. The ends lost 4 bases at V and 4 bases at J; junction bases unmatched: 6. Written as DNA, the CDR3 is TGCGCCAGCAGCCAAGCGGGGAACGCAGATACGCAGTATTTT. It codes for CASSQAGNADTQYF.

This clonotype has a single count. V and J are TRBV11-2 and TRBJ2-5; the D gene is possibly TRBD1 (5 bases). CDR1 is SGHAT and CDR2 is FQNNGV in the germline V gene. Trimming took off 0 bases at V and 2 bases at J, with 13 bases between the two ends. This CDR3 is built from 16 residues. The CDR3 DNA sequence: TGTGCCAGCAGCTTAGAAGGTTTGGGGCGGCAAGAGACCCAGTACTTC. Amino acid sequence: CASSLEGLGRQETQYF.

The rearrangement uses TRBV12-5 and TRBJ2-3, with D unresolved. The CDR3 loop spans 14 amino acids. Germline CDR1 and CDR2: LGHNT and FRNRAP. Trimming took off 1 base at V and 2 bases at J, with 7 bases between the two ends. This CDR3 is CASGLGANTDTQYF. DNA of the CDR3: TGTGCTAGTGGTTTGGGGGCCAACACAGATACGCAGTATTTT. Drawing the rest from reference TRBV12-5 and TRBJ2-3, the complete variable domain is DARVTQTPRHKVTEMGQEVTMRCQPILGHNTVFWYRQTMMQGLELLAYFRNRAPLDDSGMPKDRFSAEMPDATLATLKIQPSEPRDSAVYFCASGLGANTDTQYFGPGTRLTVL.

V is TRBV2 and J is TRBJ2-3, with no clear D. Trimming cost V 7 bases and J 4 bases, with 12 bases left between them. This CDR3 has 13 amino acids. Germline loops: CDR1 SNHLY, CDR2 FYNNEI. As DNA, the CDR3 is TGTGCCAGCACGGATTGGGATGCAGATACGCAGTATTTT. Amino acid sequence: CASTDWDADTQYF.

CDR3 sequence: CSVGRAGEMNTEAFF. DNA of the CDR3: TGCAGCGTCGGCCGTGCAGGAGAGATGAACACTGAAGCTTTCTTT. This sequence joins TRBV29-1 and TRBJ1-1; D is ambiguous. The V end was cut by 6 bases, the J end by 0 bases, with 17 bases between. The CDR3 has 15 amino acids. Germline V lookup: CDR1 SQVTM, CDR2 ANQGSEA.

The chain employs TRBV2 and TRBJ2-4; D gene ambiguous. The length of the CDR3 is 14 residues. Germline CDR1 is SNHLY and CDR2 is FYNNEI. V shed 4 bases and J shed 0 bases, with 7 bases lying between them. The CDR3 loop reads CASSGDLAKNIQYF. The CDR3 bases are TGTGCCAGCAGTGGGGATCTAGCCAAAAACATTCAGTACTTC.

The gene calls are TRBV29-1 and TRBJ2-1; 13 positions match TRBD2. CDR3 length: 14 amino acids. Germline V gene sequence: CDR1 SQVTM, CDR2 ANQGSEA. V lost 6 bases to trimming and J lost 5 bases; unmatched junction nucleotides: 4. The CDR3 DNA sequence: TGCAGCGTGAGACTAGCGGGAGGAGACAATGAGCAGTTCTTC. It codes for CSVRLAGGDNEQFF.

V and J are TRBV10-3 and TRBJ2-4, with D unclear. CDR1 is ENHRY and CDR2 is SYGVKD in the germline V gene. This CDR3 comprises 14 residues. V dropped 4 bases and J dropped 0 bases, with 7 bases sitting between them. The CDR3 DNA follows: TGTGCCATCAGTGCTCCGGGAGCCAAAAACATTCAGTACTTC. Protein product: CAISAPGAKNIQYF.

This clonotype has just a few counts. The genes are TRBV6-5 and TRBJ2-2, with 12 bases fitting TRBD2. The J segment lost 6 bases and the V segment lost 2 bases, leaving 7 bases of the junction unmatched. Germline V gene data show CDR1 as MNHEY and CDR2 as SVGAGI. CDR3 length: 17 residues. In DNA, the CDR3 is TGTGCCAGCAGTTACGTCGGACTAGCGGGGTCCTCCGGGGAGCTGTTTTTT. It encodes CASSYVGLAGSSGELFF.

The J gene is TRBJ2-6, the V gene TRBV29-1, with no clear D. CDR3 length equals 18 residues. Germline V lookup: CDR1 SQVTM, CDR2 ANQGSEA. V was shortened by 0 bases and J by 0 bases, with 15 bases between the two germline ends. The CDR3 region has the DNA TGCAGCGTTGAAGATCGAACAAGGGATGGCTCTGGGGCCAACGTCCTGACTTTC. It is translated as CSVEDRTRDGSGANVLTF.

This clonotype was seen a few times. V and J are TRBV5-1 and TRBJ2-3; D unresolved. Trimming cost V 2 bases and J 2 bases, with 6 bases left between them. The V gene's germline CDR1 is SGHRS and CDR2 YFSETQ. The CDR3 covers 13 residues. DNA for the CDR3: TGCGCCAGCAGCTTTTCCTTCACAGATACGCAGTATTTT. Protein: CASSFSFTDTQYF.

This clonotype was detected only a few times. The chain uses TRBV12-3 or TRBV12-4 and TRBJ2-1; D assignment may be TRBD1 or TRBD2 (5 bases each). The CDR3 spans 15 residues. V was shortened by 3 bases and J by 2 bases, with 11 bases between the two germline ends. The CDR3 here is CASSFIGGAYNEQFF. Written as DNA, the CDR3 is TGTGCCAGCAGTTTTATTGGGGGAGCCTACAATGAGCAGTTCTTC.

J is TRBJ2-5 and V is TRBV20-1; D tentatively reads TRBD1 or TRBD2 (7 bases each). This CDR3 spans 12 amino acids. Germline assignment: CDR1 DFQATT and CDR2 SNEGSKA (reference sequence). The V end was cut by 4 bases, the J end by 6 bases, with 12 bases between. The CDR3 sequence is CSAKQGGKTQYF. In DNA form, the CDR3 reads TGCAGTGCTAAGCAGGGGGGGAAGACCCAGTACTTC.

The chain carries TRBV12-3 or TRBV12-4 and TRBJ1-2; D is undetermined. V lost 3 bases and J lost 0, with 5 bases in between. This CDR3 has 13 residues. CDR3 protein: CASSFMPNYGYTF. The CDR3 DNA is TGTGCCAGCAGTTTTATGCCTAACTATGGCTACACCTTC.

This clonotype was observed a few times. The chain joins TRBV20-1 to TRBJ2-1; TRBD2 agrees at 7 bases. Germline CDR1 and CDR2: DFQATT and SNEGSKA (reference sequence). The CDR3 consists of 15 residues. V shed 5 bases, J shed 2 bases, and the junction held 9 bases outside the gene matches. This CDR3 is CSALIAGKPYNEQFF. The CDR3 region has the DNA TGCAGTGCTTTAATAGCGGGTAAACCCTACAATGAGCAGTTCTTC.

This clonotype was seen many times. The chain has TRBV9 and TRBJ1-1; no firm D call. The CDR3 has 14 amino acids. Germline V CDR1 and CDR2: SGDLS, YYNGEE. The ends were cut back, 0 bases at V and 2 bases at J, with 8 bases in the middle. The CDR3 DNA reads TGTGCCAGCAGCGTAGGAACGGTCAACACTGAAGCTTTCTTT. Protein product: CASSVGTVNTEAFF.

The V gene is TRBV20-1, the J gene TRBJ2-1; TRBD2 is a possible D gene (6 bases). Germline V CDR1 and CDR2: DFQATT, SNEGSKA (reference sequence). The CDR3 sequence is 13 residues long. The CDR3: CSQSTRRAYEQFF. The DNA for the CDR3 is TGCAGCCAATCCACACGGAGGGCCTATGAGCAGTTCTTC.

V is TRBV4-1 and J is TRBJ2-2, with D possibly TRBD2 on 6 matching bases. The V gene lost 3 bases and the J gene lost 5 bases, with 13 bases spanning the gap. CDR1 and CDR2 from the germline V gene are MGHRA and YSYEKL. The CDR3 runs to 15 residues. DNA of the CDR3: TGCGCCAGCAGCCAGGAGGTCCGGGGGACCGGGGAGCTGTTTTTT. It codes for CASSQEVRGTGELFF.

This clonotype was seen many times. DNA for the CDR3: TGCGCCAGCAGTGAGGGCAGACAAGAGACCCAGTACTTC. This sequence encodes CASSEGRQETQYF. The J gene is TRBJ2-5, the V gene TRBV10-2; D remains unclear. Germline V gene data show CDR1 as WSHSY and CDR2 as SAAADI. CDR3 size: 13 residues. The germline V and J ends were trimmed by 2 bases and 2 bases, with 6 bases remaining between them.

This chain connects TRBV2 to TRBJ1-2; unclear D gene. V was trimmed by 3 bases and J by 6 bases, leaving 8 bases between them. Per the germline V gene, CDR1 is SNHLY and CDR2 is FYNNEI. The CDR3 is 12 amino acids. CDR3 loop: CASSDTDHGYTF. The CDR3 bases are TGTGCCAGCAGTGATACTGACCATGGCTACACCTTC.

V is TRBV12-3 or TRBV12-4 and J is TRBJ1-4; D not resolved. CDR3 length equals 13 residues. The V end was cut by 5 bases, the J end by 11 bases, with 15 bases between. The CDR3 DNA reads TGTGCCAGCAGTCCCCGGAATCGAGGGAAACTGTTTTTT. It encodes CASSPRNRGKLFF.

The rearrangement joins TRBV20-1 to TRBJ2-2, with D maybe TRBD1 (6 bases). V dropped 6 bases and J dropped 4 bases, with 18 bases sitting between them. In germline, CDR1 is DFQATT, CDR2 SNEGSKA (reference sequence). This CDR3 contains 15 residues. In DNA, the CDR3 is TGCAGTGCCCCCAACCAACAGGGATCCACCGGGGAGCTGTTTTTT. Translation: CSAPNQQGSTGELFF.

On this clonotype: One junction end does not reproduce the germline sequence, and a read error may be involved. The chain has TRBV27 and TRBJ1-5, with D uncertain. This CDR3 comprises 13 residues. Germline CDR1 MNHEY, CDR2 SMNVEV (reference sequence). DNA for the CDR3: TGTGACAGCAGTTCAAATAGCAATCAGCCCCAGCATTTT. It encodes CDSSSNSNQPQHF.

Only a few counts were recorded for this clonotype. The CDR3 DNA reads as TGTGCCACCAGCAGTGACCTAGAGGCCTACAATGAGCAGTTCTTC. Its translation: CATSSDLEAYNEQFF. This chain uses TRBV15 with TRBJ2-1; D remains ambiguous. The CDR3 is 15 amino acids. The V and J ends lost 3 bases and 2 bases respectively, with 11 bases between them. The germline CDR1 and CDR2 sequences are LNHNV and YYDKDF (reference sequence).